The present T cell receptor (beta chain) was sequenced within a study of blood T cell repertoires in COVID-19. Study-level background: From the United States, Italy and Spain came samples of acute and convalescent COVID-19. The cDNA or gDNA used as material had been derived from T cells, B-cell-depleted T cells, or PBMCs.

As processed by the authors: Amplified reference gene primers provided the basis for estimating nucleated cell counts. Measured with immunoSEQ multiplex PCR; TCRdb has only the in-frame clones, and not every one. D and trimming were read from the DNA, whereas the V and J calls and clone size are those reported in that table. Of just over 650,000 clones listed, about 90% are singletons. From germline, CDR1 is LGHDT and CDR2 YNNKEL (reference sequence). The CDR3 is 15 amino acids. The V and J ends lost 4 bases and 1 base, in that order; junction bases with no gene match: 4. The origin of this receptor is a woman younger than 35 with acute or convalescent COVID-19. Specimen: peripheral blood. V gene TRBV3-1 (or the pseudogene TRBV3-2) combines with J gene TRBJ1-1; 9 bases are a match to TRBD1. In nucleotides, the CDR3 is TGTGCCAGCAGCCGGGACAGGGAGGGGAACACTGAAGCTTTCTTT. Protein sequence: CASSRDREGNTEAFF.